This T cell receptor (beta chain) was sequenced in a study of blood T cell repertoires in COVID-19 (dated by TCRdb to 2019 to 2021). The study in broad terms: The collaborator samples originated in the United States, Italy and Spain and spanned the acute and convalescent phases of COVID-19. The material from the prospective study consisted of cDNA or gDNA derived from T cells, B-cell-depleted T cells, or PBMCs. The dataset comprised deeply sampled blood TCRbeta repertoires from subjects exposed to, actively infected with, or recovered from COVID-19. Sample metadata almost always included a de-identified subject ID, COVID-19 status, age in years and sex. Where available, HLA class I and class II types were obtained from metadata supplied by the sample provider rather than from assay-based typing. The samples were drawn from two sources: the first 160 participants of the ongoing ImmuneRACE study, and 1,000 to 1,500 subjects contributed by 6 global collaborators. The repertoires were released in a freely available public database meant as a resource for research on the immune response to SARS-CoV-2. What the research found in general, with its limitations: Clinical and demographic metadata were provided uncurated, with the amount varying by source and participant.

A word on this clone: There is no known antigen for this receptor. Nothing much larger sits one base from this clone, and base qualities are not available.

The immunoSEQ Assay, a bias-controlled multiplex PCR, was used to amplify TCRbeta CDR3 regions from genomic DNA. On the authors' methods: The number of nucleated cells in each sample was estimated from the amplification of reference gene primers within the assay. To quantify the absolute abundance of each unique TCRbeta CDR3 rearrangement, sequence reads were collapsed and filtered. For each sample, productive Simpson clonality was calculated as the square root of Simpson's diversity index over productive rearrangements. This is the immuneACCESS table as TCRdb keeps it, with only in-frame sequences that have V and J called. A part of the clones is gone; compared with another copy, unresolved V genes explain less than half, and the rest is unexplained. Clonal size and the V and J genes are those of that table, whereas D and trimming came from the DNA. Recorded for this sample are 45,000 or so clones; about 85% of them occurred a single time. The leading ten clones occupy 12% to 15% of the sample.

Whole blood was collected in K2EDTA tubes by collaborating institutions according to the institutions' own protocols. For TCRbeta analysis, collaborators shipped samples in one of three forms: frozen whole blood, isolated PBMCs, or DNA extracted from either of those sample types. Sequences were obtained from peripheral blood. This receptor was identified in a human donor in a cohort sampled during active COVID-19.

The nucleotide sequence reads as follows: TGTGCCAGCAGGGGACAGGGTTGGAGCACTGAAGCTTTCTTT. This yields the protein CASRGQGWSTEAFF. The chain was built from TRBV7-9 and TRBJ1-1, with TRBD1 matching 9 junction bases. The CDR3 starts with the cysteine, ends with the phenylalanine, and has 14 residues. Only the CDR3 DNA is retained, 42 bases long and in frame from the first base. Per the germline V gene (reference sequence), SEHNR is the CDR1 and FQNEAQ is the CDR2. Trimming leaves V shorter by 6 bases and J shorter by 4 bases, with the junction holding 6 bases beyond the gene matches.